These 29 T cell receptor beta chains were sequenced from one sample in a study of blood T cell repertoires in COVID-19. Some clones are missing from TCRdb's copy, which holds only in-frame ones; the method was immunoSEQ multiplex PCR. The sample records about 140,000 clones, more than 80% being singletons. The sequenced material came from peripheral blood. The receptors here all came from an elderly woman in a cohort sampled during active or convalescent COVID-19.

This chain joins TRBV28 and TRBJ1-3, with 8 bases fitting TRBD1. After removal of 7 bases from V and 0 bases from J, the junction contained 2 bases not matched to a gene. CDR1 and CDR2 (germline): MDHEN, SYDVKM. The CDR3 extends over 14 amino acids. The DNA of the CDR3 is TGTGCCAGCAACAGGGGGACCTCTGGAAACACCATATATTTT. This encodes CASNRGTSGNTIYF.

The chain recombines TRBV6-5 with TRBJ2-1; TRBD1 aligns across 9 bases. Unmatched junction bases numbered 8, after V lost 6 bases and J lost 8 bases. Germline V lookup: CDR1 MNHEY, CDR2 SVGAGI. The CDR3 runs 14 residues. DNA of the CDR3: TGTGCCAGCAGACCCCGGGACAGGGCGCATGAGCAGTTCTTC. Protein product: CASRPRDRAHEQFF.

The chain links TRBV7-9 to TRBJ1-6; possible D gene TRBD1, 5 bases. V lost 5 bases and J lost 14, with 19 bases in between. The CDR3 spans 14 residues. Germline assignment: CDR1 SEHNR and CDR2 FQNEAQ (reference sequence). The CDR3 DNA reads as TGTGCCAGCAGCCCCTCTGGGGTCCCGGGGGCCCTCCACTTT. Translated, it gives CASSPSGVPGALHF.

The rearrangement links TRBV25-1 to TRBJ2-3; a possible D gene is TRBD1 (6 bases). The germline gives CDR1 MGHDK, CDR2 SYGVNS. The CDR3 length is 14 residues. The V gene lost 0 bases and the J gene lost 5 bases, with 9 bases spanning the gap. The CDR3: CASSEYDRRDTQYF. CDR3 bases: TGTGCCAGCAGTGAATACGACAGGAGAGATACGCAGTATTTT. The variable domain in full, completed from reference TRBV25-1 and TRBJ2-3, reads EADIYQTPRYLVIGTGKKITLECSQTMGHDKMYWYQQDPGMELHLIHYSYGVNSTEKGDLSSESTVSRIRTEHFPLTLESARPSHTSQYLCASSEYDRRDTQYFGPGTRLTVL.

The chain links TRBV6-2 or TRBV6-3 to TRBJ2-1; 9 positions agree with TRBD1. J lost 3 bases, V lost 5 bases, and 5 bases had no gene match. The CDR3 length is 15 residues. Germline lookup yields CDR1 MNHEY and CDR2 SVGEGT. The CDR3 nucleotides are TGTGCCAGCAGTCGCCGGGACAGGGACTACAATGAGCAGTTCTTC. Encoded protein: CASSRRDRDYNEQFF.

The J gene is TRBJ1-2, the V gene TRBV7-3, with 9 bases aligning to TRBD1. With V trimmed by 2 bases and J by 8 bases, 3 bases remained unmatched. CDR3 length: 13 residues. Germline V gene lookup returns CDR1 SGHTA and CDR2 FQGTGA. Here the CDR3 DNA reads TGTGCCAGCAGCTTACGGGACAGGGAAGGCTACACCTTC. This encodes CASSLRDREGYTF.

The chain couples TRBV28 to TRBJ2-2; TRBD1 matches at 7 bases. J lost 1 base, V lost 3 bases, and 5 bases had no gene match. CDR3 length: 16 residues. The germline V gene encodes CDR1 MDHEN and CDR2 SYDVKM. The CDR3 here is CASSLLTGMNTGELFF. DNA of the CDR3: TGTGCCAGCAGTTTGTTGACAGGGATGAACACCGGGGAGCTGTTTTTT. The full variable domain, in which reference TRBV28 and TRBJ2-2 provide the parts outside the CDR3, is DVKVTQSSRYLVKRTGEKVFLECVQDMDHENMFWYRQDPGLGLRLIYFSYDVKMKEKGDIPEGYSVSREKKERFSLILESASTNQTSMYLCASSLLTGMNTGELFFGEGSRLTVL.

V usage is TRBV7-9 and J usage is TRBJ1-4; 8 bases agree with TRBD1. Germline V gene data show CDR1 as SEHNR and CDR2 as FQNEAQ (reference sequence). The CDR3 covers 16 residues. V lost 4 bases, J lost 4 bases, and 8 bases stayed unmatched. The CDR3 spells CASSSPGDRLNEKLFF. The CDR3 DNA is TGTGCCAGCAGCTCTCCCGGGGACAGGCTTAATGAAAAACTGTTTTTT.

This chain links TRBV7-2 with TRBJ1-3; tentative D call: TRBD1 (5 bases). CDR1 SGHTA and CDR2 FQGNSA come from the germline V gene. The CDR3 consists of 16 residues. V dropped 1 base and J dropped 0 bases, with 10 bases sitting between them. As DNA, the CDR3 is TGTGCCAGCAGCTTAGTGGGGGGGTTCTCTGGAAACACCATATATTTT. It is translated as CASSLVGGFSGNTIYF. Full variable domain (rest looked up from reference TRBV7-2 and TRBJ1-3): GAGVSQSPSNKVTEKGKDVELRCDPISGHTALYWYRQSLGQGLEFLIYFQGNSAPDKSGLPSDRFSAERTGGSVSTLTIQRTQQEDSAVYLCASSLVGGFSGNTIYFGEGSWLTVV.

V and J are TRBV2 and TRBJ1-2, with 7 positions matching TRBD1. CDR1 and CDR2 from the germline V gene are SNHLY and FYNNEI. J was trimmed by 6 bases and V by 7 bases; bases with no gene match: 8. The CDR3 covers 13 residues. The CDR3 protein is CASTTIRGNGYTF. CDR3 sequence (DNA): TGTGCCAGCACTACAATCAGGGGGAATGGCTACACCTTC.

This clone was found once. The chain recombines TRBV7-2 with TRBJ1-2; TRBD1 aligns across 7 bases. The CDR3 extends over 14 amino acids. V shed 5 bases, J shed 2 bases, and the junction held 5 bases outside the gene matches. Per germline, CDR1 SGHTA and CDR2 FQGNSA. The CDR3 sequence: CASSHETGNYGYTF. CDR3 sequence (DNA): TGTGCCAGCAGCCATGAGACAGGGAACTATGGCTACACCTTC.

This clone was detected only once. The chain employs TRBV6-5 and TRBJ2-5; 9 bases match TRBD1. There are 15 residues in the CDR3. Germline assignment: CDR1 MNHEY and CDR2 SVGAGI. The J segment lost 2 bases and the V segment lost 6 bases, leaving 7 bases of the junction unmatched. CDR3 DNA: TGTGCCAGCAGGCAGGACAGGGGCCCACAAGAGACCCAGTACTTC. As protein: CASRQDRGPQETQYF.

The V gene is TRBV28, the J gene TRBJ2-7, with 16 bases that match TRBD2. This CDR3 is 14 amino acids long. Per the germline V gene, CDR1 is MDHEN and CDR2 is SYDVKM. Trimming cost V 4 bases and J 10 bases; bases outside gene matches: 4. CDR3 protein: CASSSGTSGGGQYV. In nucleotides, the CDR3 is TGTGCCAGCAGTTCGGGGACTAGCGGGGGGGGACAGTACGTC.

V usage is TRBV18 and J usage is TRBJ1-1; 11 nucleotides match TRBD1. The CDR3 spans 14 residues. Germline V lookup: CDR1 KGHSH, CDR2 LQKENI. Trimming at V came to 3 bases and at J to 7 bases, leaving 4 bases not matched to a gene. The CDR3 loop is CASSPLGTGGEAFF. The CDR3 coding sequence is TGTGCCAGCTCACCGCTCGGGACAGGGGGTGAAGCTTTCTTT.

In DNA form, the CDR3 reads TGTGCCAGCAGCGGGGGAACTGAGCAGTTCTTC. Translating it yields CASSGGTEQFF. The rearrangement joins TRBV12-3 or TRBV12-4 to TRBJ2-1, with D possibly being TRBD2 (6 bases). The ends were cut back, 6 bases at V and 9 bases at J, with 9 bases in the middle. The CDR3 extends over 11 amino acids.

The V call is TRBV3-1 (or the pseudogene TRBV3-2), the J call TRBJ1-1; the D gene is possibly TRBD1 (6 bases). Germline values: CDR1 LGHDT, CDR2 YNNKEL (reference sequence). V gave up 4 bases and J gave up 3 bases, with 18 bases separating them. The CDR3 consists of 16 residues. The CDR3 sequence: CASSLSQGFRDTEAFF. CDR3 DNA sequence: TGTGCCAGCAGCCTTTCACAGGGATTTCGAGACACTGAAGCTTTCTTT.

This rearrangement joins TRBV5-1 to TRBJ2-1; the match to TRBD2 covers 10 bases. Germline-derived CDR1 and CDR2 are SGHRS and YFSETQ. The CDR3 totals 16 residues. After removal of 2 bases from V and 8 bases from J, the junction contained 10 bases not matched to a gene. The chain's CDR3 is CASSLTSGGAIDEQFF. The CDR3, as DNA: TGCGCCAGCAGCTTAACCAGCGGGGGGGCTATCGATGAGCAGTTCTTC. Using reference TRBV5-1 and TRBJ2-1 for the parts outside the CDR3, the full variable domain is KAGVTQTPRYLIKTRGQQVTLSCSPISGHRSVSWYQQTPGQGLQFLFEYFSETQRNKGNFPGRFSGRQFSNSRSEMNVSTLELGDSALYLCASSLTSGGAIDEQFFGPGTRLTVL.

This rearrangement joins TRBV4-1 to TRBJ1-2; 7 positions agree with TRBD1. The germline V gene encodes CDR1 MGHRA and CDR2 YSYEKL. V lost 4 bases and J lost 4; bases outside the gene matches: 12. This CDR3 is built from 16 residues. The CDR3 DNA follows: TGCGCCAGCAGCCCATCCCCAATAACAGGGGTCTATGGCTACACCTTC. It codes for CASSPSPITGVYGYTF.

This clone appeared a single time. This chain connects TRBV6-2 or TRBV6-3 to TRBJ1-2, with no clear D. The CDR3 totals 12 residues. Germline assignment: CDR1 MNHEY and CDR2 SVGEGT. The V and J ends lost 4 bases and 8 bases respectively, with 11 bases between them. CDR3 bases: TGTGCCAGCAGTTTACAGAGATGGGGCTACACCTTC. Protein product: CASSLQRWGYTF.

CDR3 sequence reads: CAISRGQGVYEQYV. The CDR3 bases are TGTGCCATCAGCCGGGGACAGGGGGTTTACGAGCAGTACGTC. The chain couples TRBV10-3 to TRBJ2-7, with TRBD1 matching over 11 bases. The CDR3 is 14 amino acids. With 6 bases clipped from V and 4 bases from J, the junction kept 5 bases outside the gene matches. Germline CDR1 is ENHRY and CDR2 is SYGVKD.

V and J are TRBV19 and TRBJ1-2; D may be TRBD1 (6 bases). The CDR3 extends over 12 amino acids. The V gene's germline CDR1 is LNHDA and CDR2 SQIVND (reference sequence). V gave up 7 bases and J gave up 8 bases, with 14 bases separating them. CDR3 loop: CASKRTGWGYTF. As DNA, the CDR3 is TGTGCCAGTAAGAGAACAGGGTGGGGCTACACCTTC.

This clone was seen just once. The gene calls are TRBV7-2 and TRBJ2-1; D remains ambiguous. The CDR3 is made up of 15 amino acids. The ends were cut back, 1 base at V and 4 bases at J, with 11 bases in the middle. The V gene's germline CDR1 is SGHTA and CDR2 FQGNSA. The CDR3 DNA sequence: TGTGCCAGCAGCTTAGGCAGTACTATATACAATGAGCAGTTCTTC. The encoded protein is CASSLGSTIYNEQFF.

This CDR3 is CASSPGTHSNQPQHF. CDR3 DNA: TGTGCCAGCTCACCAGGGACACATAGCAATCAGCCCCAGCATTTT. The chain has TRBV18 and TRBJ1-5; tentatively, D is TRBD1 (6 bases). Germline assignment: CDR1 KGHSH and CDR2 LQKENI. V gave up 2 bases and J gave up 0 bases, with 8 bases separating them. This CDR3 comprises 15 residues.

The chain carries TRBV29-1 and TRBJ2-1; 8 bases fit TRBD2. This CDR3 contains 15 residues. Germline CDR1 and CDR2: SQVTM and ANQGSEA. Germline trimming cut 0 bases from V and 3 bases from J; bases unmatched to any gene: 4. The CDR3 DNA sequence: TGCAGCGTTGAAGATCGGGGGGGATACTACAATGAGCAGTTCTTC. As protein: CSVEDRGGYYNEQFF.

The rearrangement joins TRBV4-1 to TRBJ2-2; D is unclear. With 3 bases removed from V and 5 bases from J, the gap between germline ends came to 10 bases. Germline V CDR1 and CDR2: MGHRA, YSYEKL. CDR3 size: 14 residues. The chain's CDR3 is CASSHETRTGELFF. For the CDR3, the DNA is TGCGCCAGCAGCCACGAGACAAGAACCGGGGAGCTGTTTTTT.

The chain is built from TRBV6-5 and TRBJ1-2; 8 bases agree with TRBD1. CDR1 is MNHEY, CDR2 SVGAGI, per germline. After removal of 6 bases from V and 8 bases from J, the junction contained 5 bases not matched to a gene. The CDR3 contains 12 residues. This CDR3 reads CASRRTGTGYTF. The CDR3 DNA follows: TGTGCCAGCAGGAGGACAGGGACGGGCTACACCTTC.

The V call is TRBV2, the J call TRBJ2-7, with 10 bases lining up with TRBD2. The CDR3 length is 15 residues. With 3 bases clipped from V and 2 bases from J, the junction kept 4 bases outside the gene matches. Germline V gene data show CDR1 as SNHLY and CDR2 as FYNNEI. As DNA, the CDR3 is TGTGCCAGCAGTGATAGCGGGGGGCTAACCTACGAGCAGTACTTC. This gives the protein CASSDSGGLTYEQYF.

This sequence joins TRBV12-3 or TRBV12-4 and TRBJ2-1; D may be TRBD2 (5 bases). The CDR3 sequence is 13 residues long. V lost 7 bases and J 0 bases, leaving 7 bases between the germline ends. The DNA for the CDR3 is TGTGCCAGCAATCGGGACTCCTACAATGAGCAGTTCTTC. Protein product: CASNRDSYNEQFF.

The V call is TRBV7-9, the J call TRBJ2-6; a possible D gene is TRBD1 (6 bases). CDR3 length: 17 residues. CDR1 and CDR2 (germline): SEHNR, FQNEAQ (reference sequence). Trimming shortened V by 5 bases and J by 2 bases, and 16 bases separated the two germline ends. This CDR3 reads CASSRGQFLTGANVLTF. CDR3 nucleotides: TGTGCCAGCAGCCGAGGACAGTTCCTGACTGGGGCCAACGTCCTGACTTTC.